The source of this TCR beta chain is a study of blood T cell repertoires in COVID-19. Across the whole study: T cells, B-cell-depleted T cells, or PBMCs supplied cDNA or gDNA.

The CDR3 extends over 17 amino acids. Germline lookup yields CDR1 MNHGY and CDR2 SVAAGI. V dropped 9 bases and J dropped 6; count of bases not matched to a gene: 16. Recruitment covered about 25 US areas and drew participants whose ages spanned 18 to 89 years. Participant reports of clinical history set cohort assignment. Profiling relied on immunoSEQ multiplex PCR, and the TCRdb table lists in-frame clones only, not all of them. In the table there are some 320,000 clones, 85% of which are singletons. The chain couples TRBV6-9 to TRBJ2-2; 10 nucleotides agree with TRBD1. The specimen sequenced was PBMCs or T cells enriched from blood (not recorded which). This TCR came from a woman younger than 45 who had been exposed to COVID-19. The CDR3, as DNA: TGTGCCAGTCCTCGAGAAGACCCGGGACAGGGGTCCGGGGAGCTGTTTTTT. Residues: CASPREDPGQGSGELFF.